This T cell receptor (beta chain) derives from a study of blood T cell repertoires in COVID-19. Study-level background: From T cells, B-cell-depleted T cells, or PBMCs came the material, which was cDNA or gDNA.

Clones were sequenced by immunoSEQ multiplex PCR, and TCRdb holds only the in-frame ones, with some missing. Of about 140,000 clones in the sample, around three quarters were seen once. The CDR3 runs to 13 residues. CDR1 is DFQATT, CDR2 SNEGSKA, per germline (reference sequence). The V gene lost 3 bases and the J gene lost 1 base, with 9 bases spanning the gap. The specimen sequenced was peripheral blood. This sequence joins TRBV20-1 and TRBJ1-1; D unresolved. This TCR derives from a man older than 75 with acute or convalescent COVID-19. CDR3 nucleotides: TGCAGTGCTAGTTGGCACACGAACACTGAAGCTTTCTTT. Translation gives CSASWHTNTEAFF.